The next 30 T cell receptor beta chains were all read from a single sample in a study of T cells in Graves' hyperthyroidism and ophthalmopathy. RNA transcripts yielded amplified TCR beta CDR3 regions. The HTBI set primed first-round TCR CDR3 RT-PCR. MiXCR, run by TCRdb on the multiplex PCR reads, gives a single entry per CDR3 protein. The sample records approximately 360,000 distinct CDR3 sequences, about 15% being singletons. The sequencing sample was made of blood. These receptors originate from a woman in her late teens or twenties with Graves' hyperthyroidism that later progressed to Graves' ophthalmopathy.

This clonotype was recorded at least ten times. This chain connects TRBV11-2 to TRBJ1-6; tentatively, D is TRBD1 (5 bases). V was cut by 5 bases and J by 6 bases, with 17 bases left in between. The CDR3 contains 16 residues. The V gene's germline CDR1 is SGHAT and CDR2 FQNNGV. The CDR3 loop reads CASSATREGVNSPLHF. The DNA for the CDR3 is TGTGCCAGCAGCGCAACAAGGGAAGGGGTTAATTCACCCCTCCACTTT.

At least ten counts were recorded for this clonotype. The chain uses TRBV5-1 and TRBJ2-1; a weak D match, TRBD2 (5 bases). V was pared by 5 bases and J by 2 bases, with 14 bases between. Germline values: CDR1 SGHRS, CDR2 YFSETQ. The CDR3 extends over 15 amino acids. Written as DNA, the CDR3 is TGCGCCAGCAGTGTGGGAGCAAGCCCCTACAATGAGCAGTTCTTC. Protein product: CASSVGASPYNEQFF.

This clonotype was found a few times. CDR3 loop: CASSQDITPGQPQHF. The CDR3 bases are TGTGCCAGCAGCCAAGATATAACGCCAGGTCAGCCCCAGCATTTT. The V and J genes are TRBV3-1 and TRBJ1-5, with D hard to call. The CDR3 contains 15 residues. Germline V gene data show CDR1 as LGHDT and CDR2 as YNNKEL (reference sequence). Trimming took 0 bases from V and 6 from J, leaving 12 bases between them.

The rearrangement links TRBV12-3 or TRBV12-4 to TRBJ1-2; D is unresolved. The ends were cut back, 7 bases at V and 4 bases at J, with 13 bases in the middle. CDR3 length: 13 amino acids. CDR3 amino acids: CASTLGRSYGYTF. The CDR3, as DNA: TGTGCCAGCACCCTAGGACGGTCCTATGGCTACACCTTC.

At least ten counts were recorded for this clonotype. This rearrangement joins TRBV5-5 to TRBJ2-1; no definite D call. The germline V gene encodes CDR1 SGHKS and CDR2 YYEKEE (reference sequence). The CDR3 extends over 16 amino acids. V lost 0 bases, J lost 0 bases, and 10 bases lay in between. CDR3 protein: CASSLEWRSSYNEQFF. CDR3 DNA sequence: TGTGCCAGCAGCTTGGAGTGGCGGAGCTCCTACAATGAGCAGTTCTTC.

The chain joins TRBV19 to TRBJ2-7, with a tentative D call TRBD2 (5 bases). Per the germline V gene, CDR1 is LNHDA and CDR2 is SQIVND (reference sequence). CDR3 length equals 15 residues. V was trimmed by 3 bases and J by 3 bases, leaving 15 bases between them. The CDR3 DNA is TGTGCCAGTAGTATTATGAGGGAAGGGCGCTACGAGCAGTACTTC. Residues: CASSIMREGRYEQYF.

Many counts were recorded for this clonotype. This sequence joins TRBV28 and TRBJ2-7; the D gene is possibly TRBD1 (5 bases). The CDR3 loop spans 13 amino acids. Germline CDR1 reads MDHEN; CDR2 reads SYDVKM. V shed 8 bases and J shed 2 bases, with 13 bases lying between them. CDR3 loop: CASETGDTYEQYF. CDR3 in DNA: TGTGCCAGCGAAACAGGAGACACCTACGAGCAGTACTTC.

This clonotype was seen repeatedly, ten times or more. This rearrangement joins TRBV27 to TRBJ2-7, with D possibly being TRBD1 or TRBD2 (5 bases each). CDR1 and CDR2 (germline): MNHEY, SMNVEV (reference sequence). V lost 7 bases and J lost 1, with 20 bases in between. This CDR3 region has 16 residues. The CDR3 sequence is CASTGGTRALSYEQYF. The CDR3 region has the DNA TGTGCCAGCACTGGGGGAACCAGGGCACTTTCCTACGAGCAGTACTTC.

In its sample, this clonotype was seen many times. The V gene is TRBV27, the J gene TRBJ2-7; D is ambiguous. CDR1 is MNHEY, CDR2 SMNVEV, per germline (reference sequence). V was shortened by 5 bases and J by 1 base, with 9 bases between the two germline ends. This CDR3 comprises 13 residues. CDR3 loop: CASSLSFSYEQYF. CDR3 in DNA: TGTGCCAGCAGTCTGTCTTTTTCCTACGAGCAGTACTTC.

This clonotype came up a few times. The chain links TRBV30 to TRBJ2-1; 11 bases are shared with TRBD2. From germline, CDR1 is GTSNPN and CDR2 SVGIG (reference sequence). The V and J ends lost 8 bases and 3 bases, in that order; junction bases with no gene match: 9. CDR3 size: 15 residues. The CDR3, as DNA: TGTGCCGGACTACCGGGACTAGCGGTCTACAATGAGCAGTTCTTC. Residues: CAGLPGLAVYNEQFF.

V is TRBV7-9 and J is TRBJ2-3; TRBD2 aligns across 14 bases. The germline gives CDR1 SEHNR, CDR2 FQNEAQ (reference sequence). The V and J ends lost 4 bases and 4 bases, in that order; junction bases with no gene match: 19. The CDR3 spans 21 residues. The DNA of the CDR3 is TGTGCCAGCAGCTCCCCCTGGTCGCACGGGACTAGCGGGAGCAATCCAGATACGCAGTATTTT. Translation: CASSSPWSHGTSGSNPDTQYF.

At least ten counts were recorded for this clonotype. The genes are TRBV5-1 and TRBJ1-1, with D possibly matching TRBD1 (5 bases). The CDR3 runs to 12 residues. The germline V gene encodes CDR1 SGHRS and CDR2 YFSETQ. Trimming took 4 bases from V and 4 from J, leaving 8 bases between them. Here the CDR3 DNA reads TGCGCCAGCAGCGCTGACAGCACTGAAGCTTTCTTT. This gives the protein CASSADSTEAFF.

This clonotype was picked up a small number of times. The V and J genes are TRBV5-8 and TRBJ1-5; the match to TRBD1 covers 7 bases. Looked up from germline, CDR1 is SGHTS and CDR2 is YDEGEE. This CDR3 has 17 amino acids. Losses at the gene ends were 3 bases for V and 0 bases for J; bases not matched to a gene: 9. The CDR3 loop is CASSWGQRQYSNQPQHF. In DNA form, the CDR3 reads TGTGCCAGCAGCTGGGGACAGCGCCAATATAGCAATCAGCCCCAGCATTTT.

This clonotype was found a few times. This chain connects TRBV6-1 to TRBJ2-2; D gene unclear. The germline gives CDR1 MNHNS, CDR2 SASEGT. The CDR3 contains 12 residues. Between the trimmed V and J ends, which lost 8 bases and 2 bases, there was a span of 6 bases. The CDR3, as DNA: TGTGCCAGCCACGCCAACACCGGGGAGCTGTTTTTT. This sequence encodes CASHANTGELFF.

This clonotype was seen at least ten times. The chain employs TRBV2 and TRBJ2-6, with a possible D match to TRBD1 (5 bases). The length of the CDR3 is 15 residues. Germline V lookup: CDR1 SNHLY, CDR2 FYNNEI. Between the trimmed V and J ends, which lost 7 bases and 0 bases, there was a span of 10 bases. The CDR3 spells CASNEGVSGANVLTF. In nucleotides, the CDR3 is TGTGCCAGCAACGAAGGGGTCTCTGGGGCCAACGTCCTGACTTTC.

This clonotype was counted ten times or more. The genes are TRBV28 and TRBJ2-7; D is ambiguous. CDR3 length: 13 residues. Germline V gene data show CDR1 as MDHEN and CDR2 as SYDVKM. Trimming removed 5 bases from V and 4 bases from J, with 12 bases in between. The CDR3 DNA reads TGTGCCAGCAGTCGCGGTGGATTGTACGAGCAGTACTTC. It translates to CASSRGGLYEQYF.

This clonotype appeared a few times. The chain links TRBV12-3 or TRBV12-4 to TRBJ2-1, with 10 bases fitting TRBD2. The CDR3 runs to 15 residues. V shed 7 bases, J shed 3 bases, and the junction held 6 bases outside the gene matches. In DNA form, the CDR3 reads TGTGCCAGCAACGAACTAGCGGGGAGCTACAATGAGCAGTTCTTC. It encodes CASNELAGSYNEQFF.

At least ten counts were recorded for this clonotype. In nucleotides, the CDR3 is TGTGCCAGCAGCTTACCCAGCGGGAGGAACACCGGGGAGCTGTTTTTT. It specifies CASSLPSGRNTGELFF. The rearrangement joins TRBV7-9 to TRBJ2-2; 8 bases are shared with TRBD2. This CDR3 comprises 16 residues. CDR1 and CDR2 from the germline V gene are SEHNR and FQNEAQ (reference sequence). The J segment lost 1 base and the V segment lost 2 bases, leaving 3 bases of the junction unmatched.

This clonotype was seen repeatedly, ten times or more. V usage is TRBV7-2 and J usage is TRBJ2-1; TRBD2 is a possible D gene (5 bases). CDR1 is SGHTA and CDR2 is FQGNSA in the germline V gene. This CDR3 region has 15 residues. The germline V and J ends were trimmed by 5 bases and 0 bases, with 11 bases remaining between them. The CDR3 region has the DNA TGTGCCAGCAGCCCAAGCGGCCACTCCTACAATGAGCAGTTCTTC. Translation: CASSPSGHSYNEQFF.

This clonotype was seen ten or more times. V usage is TRBV28 and J usage is TRBJ2-7; the D gene is possibly TRBD2 (5 bases). The CDR3 consists of 12 residues. CDR1 MDHEN and CDR2 SYDVKM come from the germline V gene. V lost 6 bases and J 9 bases, leaving 15 bases between the germline ends. In DNA, the CDR3 is TGTGCCAGCAGCACGGGGAGTCCGGCGCAGTACTTC. Translated, it gives CASSTGSPAQYF. Full variable domain (rest looked up from reference TRBV28 and TRBJ2-7): DVKVTQSSRYLVKRTGEKVFLECVQDMDHENMFWYRQDPGLGLRLIYFSYDVKMKEKGDIPEGYSVSREKKERFSLILESASTNQTSMYLCASSTGSPAQYFGPGTRLTVT.

This clonotype was counted at least ten times. The genes are TRBV2 and TRBJ2-7; D unresolved. Trimming took off 8 bases at V and 4 bases at J, with 6 bases between the two ends. Germline assignment: CDR1 SNHLY and CDR2 FYNNEI. The CDR3 has 10 residues. The CDR3 here is CASETYEQYF. In DNA, the CDR3 is TGTGCCAGCGAGACTTACGAGCAGTACTTC.

Ten or more counts support this clonotype. V gene TRBV15 combines with J gene TRBJ2-1; TRBD2 aligns across 9 bases. The CDR3 totals 14 residues. J was trimmed by 8 bases and V by 5 bases; bases with no gene match: 7. The V gene's germline CDR1 is LNHNV and CDR2 YYDKDF (reference sequence). Here the CDR3 DNA reads TGTGCCACCAGCTCTGCGCGGGAGGGCTATGAGCAGTTCTTC. Translated: CATSSAREGYEQFF.

This clonotype was counted ten times or more. The chain joins TRBV28 to TRBJ2-6; no definite D call. This CDR3 comprises 16 residues. CDR1 and CDR2 from the germline V gene are MDHEN and SYDVKM. Trimming shortened V by 6 bases and J by 4 bases, and 16 bases separated the two germline ends. In DNA form, the CDR3 reads TGTGCCAGCAGCGCTCATCTGGGGTCCGGGGCCAACGTCCTGACTTTC. It specifies CASSAHLGSGANVLTF.

V is TRBV20-1 and J is TRBJ2-3; TRBD2 matches at 9 bases. This CDR3 is built from 14 residues. Germline V gene data show CDR1 as DFQATT and CDR2 as SNEGSKA (reference sequence). After removal of 8 bases from V and 6 bases from J, the junction contained 12 bases not matched to a gene. CDR3 bases: TGCAGTCTCCCGCGGCGGGAGGGTACCGATACGCAGTATTTT. This codes for CSLPRREGTDTQYF.

The chain recombines TRBV12-3 or TRBV12-4 with TRBJ1-3; D is unresolved. Trimming pared 7 bases from V and 4 bases from J, leaving 8 bases between. The CDR3 runs 12 residues. The CDR3 spells CASTYGGNTIYF. CDR3 bases: TGTGCCAGCACATACGGAGGAAACACCATATATTTT.

The rearrangement uses TRBV4-1 and TRBJ2-7, with 9 bases identical to TRBD1. Per germline, CDR1 MGHRA and CDR2 YSYEKL. V shed 3 bases and J 6 bases; nucleotides not matched to a gene: 6. The CDR3 runs 14 residues. This chain's CDR3 is CASSHRTGDPEQYF. The CDR3 DNA reads TGCGCCAGCAGCCACCGGACAGGGGATCCCGAGCAGTACTTC.

In this sample, this clonotype turned up a few times. The chain recombines TRBV10-3 with TRBJ2-3; 7 nucleotides align to TRBD2. With 10 bases clipped from V and 2 bases from J, the junction kept 6 bases outside the gene matches. There are 13 residues in the CDR3. CDR1 and CDR2 (germline): ENHRY, SYGVKD. The CDR3, as DNA: TGTGCCACCTCTAGCGGAGACACAGATACGCAGTATTTT. It codes for CATSSGDTDTQYF.

This clonotype came up once. With a much larger clone just one base away, this may be a read error. This chain joins TRBV30 and TRBJ2-5, with 10 bases matching TRBD2. The V gene's germline CDR1 is GTSNPN and CDR2 SVGIG (reference sequence). This CDR3 spans 14 amino acids. V dropped 2 bases and J dropped 5; count of bases not matched to a gene: 5. The DNA for the CDR3 is TGTGCCTGGAGTCTCACTAGCGGGACGGAGACCCAGTACTTC. Protein product: CAWSLTSGTETQYF.

This CDR3 is CASSQELSGRPRSHEQFF. In DNA form, the CDR3 reads TGCGCCAGCAGCCAAGAGTTGAGCGGGAGACCCCGTAGTCATGAGCAGTTCTTC. The chain has TRBV5-1 and TRBJ2-1; 8 bases agree with TRBD2. Germline CDR1 SGHRS, CDR2 YFSETQ. There are 18 residues in the CDR3. Trimming took 4 bases from V and 8 from J; bases not matched to a gene: 20.

This clonotype was counted ten times or more. V gene TRBV2 combines with J gene TRBJ2-7; D is perhaps TRBD2 (5 bases). The CDR3 spans 16 residues. From germline, CDR1 is SNHLY and CDR2 FYNNEI. V lost 2 bases, J lost 0 bases, and 14 bases lay in between. This CDR3 reads CASSEFFGLGSYEQYF. As DNA, the CDR3 is TGTGCCAGCAGTGAATTCTTCGGACTGGGCTCCTACGAGCAGTACTTC.